This T cell receptor (beta chain) was recovered during a study of blood T cell repertoires in COVID-19. Study information: COVID-19 samples, acute and convalescent, were from the United States, Italy and Spain. PBMCs, B-cell-depleted T cells, or T cells provided the cDNA or gDNA that made up the material.

Per the original methods: Nucleated cell counts were estimated from reference gene primer amplification. Produced via immunoSEQ multiplex PCR; TCRdb's table is partial and in-frame only. V and J calls and clone size follow that table, whereas D and trimming were derived from the DNA. The sample includes some 42,000 clones, around 90% of them seen just once. The CDR3 covers 17 residues. With 1 base removed from V and 2 bases from J, the gap between germline ends came to 14 bases. Germline loops: CDR1 LGHNA, CDR2 YNFKEQ. This chain joins TRBV4-2 and TRBJ1-4; D might be TRBD1 (5 bases). The clonotype originates from a human donor in a cohort sampled during active COVID-19. Sequencing input: peripheral blood. CDR3 sequence (DNA): TGTGCCAGCAGCCAAGGACGGGGGATGGGGACTAATGAAAAACTGTTTTTT. This gives the protein CASSQGRGMGTNEKLFF.